This entry features one T cell receptor (beta chain) sequence. This clone was seen once. This clone's antigen is unknown. No base-level quality is on record; no much larger clone is a single base apart. TCRbeta CDR3 regions were amplified from genomic DNA using the immunoSEQ Assay, a bias-controlled multiplex PCR. The authors processed their data as follows. Within the assay, amplification of reference gene primers was used to estimate how many nucleated cells each sample contained. Sequence reads were collapsed and filtered to measure the absolute abundance of every unique TCRbeta CDR3 rearrangement. Productive Simpson clonality was computed per sample as the square root of Simpson's diversity index over productive rearrangements. The clones in this table, taken by TCRdb from immuneACCESS, are in-frame only. Not every clone is retained; where verified, under half of the shortfall comes from an unresolved V gene, and the cause of the rest is unknown. V, J and clone size are taken as reported in that table, and D and trimming were inferred from the DNA itself. Here the sample has about 240,000 clones; roughly 85% occur a single time. The top ten constitute about 3.8% of the sample.

The entry originates in a study of blood T cell repertoires in COVID-19 (dated by TCRdb to the early 2020s). Concerning the study at large: Samples covering the acute and convalescent phases of COVID-19 were provided by collaborators in the United States, Italy and Spain. Where available, HLA class I and class II types were obtained from metadata supplied by the sample provider rather than from assay-based typing. The repertoires were made available in a free public database intended to serve as a resource for research on the immune response to SARS-CoV-2. The samples were drawn from the first 160 participants of the ongoing ImmuneRACE study and from under 1,500 subjects provided by 6 global collaborators. The material from the prospective study consisted of cDNA or gDNA derived from T cells, B-cell-depleted T cells, or PBMCs. Sample metadata almost always included a de-identified subject ID, COVID-19 status, age in years and sex. Deeply sampled blood TCRbeta repertoires from subjects exposed to, actively infected with, or recovered from COVID-19 were included in the dataset. Overall results and qualifications from the work: Clinical and demographic metadata were provided uncurated, with the amount varying by source and participant.

From a lookup of the germline V gene, CDR1 and CDR2 are SGHRS and YFSETQ. The CDR3 holds 15 amino acids from the cysteine to the phenylalanine. Of the read, only the CDR3 DNA is kept; its 45 bases are in frame from base 1. Trimming leaves V shorter by 6 bases and J shorter by 1 base, with the junction holding 2 bases beyond the gene matches. In the prospective study, participants were 18 to 89 years old, resided in 24 geographic areas of the United States, and were enrolled through a virtual design. In the prospective study, participants were assigned to cohorts based on the clinical history participants reported in a screening survey and a study questionnaire. A participant counted as exposed if, within 2 weeks of entering the study, that participant had been in contact with someone who had a PCR-confirmed or clinician-diagnosed COVID-19 case. Each participant in the prospective study had whole blood, serum and a nasopharyngeal or oropharyngeal swab collected by mobile phlebotomists. Prospective study participants could optionally give additional blood draws and questionnaires over an approximately two-month period. Before DNA extraction, prospective study blood samples were shipped either frozen or at room temperature.

The receptor was isolated from a woman aged 40 to 50 who had been exposed to COVID-19. This chain is built from TRBV5-1 and TRBJ2-2; 11 bases in the middle match TRBD2. Material: PBMCs or T cells enriched from blood (not recorded which). The CDR3 corresponds to CASTGTSGNTGELFF. The nucleotides read TGCGCCAGCACCGGGACTAGCGGGAACACCGGGGAGCTGTTTTTT.